The 32 T cell receptor beta chains presented below share a single source sample, sequenced in a study of early T cells in non-severe SARS-CoV-2 infection (dated by TCRdb to the early 2020s). The method behind the library was 5' RACE. The data were produced on a NextSeq 500. TCRdb reprocessed the public reads (quality trimming at Q25 with fastp, clone calling with MiXCR) and kept in-frame beta chains. Rows with one shared CDR3 protein collapse into an entry with the most common genes and DNA. The sample yields 50,000 to 60,000 distinct CDR3 sequences; 7.5% to 9% were counted once. More than 3% of the sample goes to the ten largest clones. The sample here was whole blood, taken at baseline. The receptors stem from an adult who was a healthcare worker with PCR-confirmed SARS-CoV-2 infection or an uninfected control (not recorded which).

The rearrangement links TRBV6-5 to TRBJ2-3; D may be TRBD2 (7 bases). Trimming shortened V by 6 bases and J by 6 bases, and 19 bases separated the two germline ends. Per the germline V gene, CDR1 is MNHEY and CDR2 is SVGAGI. The CDR3 is made up of 15 amino acids. The CDR3 loop is CASSPLLKGGDTQYF. CDR3 DNA: TGTGCCAGCAGCCCCCTCCTTAAGGGGGGGGATACGCAGTATTTT.

This clonotype has just a few counts. The rearrangement uses TRBV12-3 or TRBV12-4 and TRBJ1-1, with D uncertain. Trimming cost V 5 bases and J 2 bases, with 15 bases left between them. The CDR3 contains 15 residues. The CDR3 DNA reads as TGTGCCAGCAGTCGCTTATCGGCGGGTAACACTGAAGCTTTCTTT. Amino acids: CASSRLSAGNTEAFF.

This clonotype appeared many times. V gene TRBV11-2 combines with J gene TRBJ2-2; the D is unclear. V lost 2 bases, J lost 6 bases, and 7 bases lay in between. The CDR3 runs to 13 residues. Looked up from germline, CDR1 is SGHAT and CDR2 is FQNNGV. The CDR3 DNA reads TGTGCCAGCAGCTTAAATCGCCCCGGGGAGCTGTTTTTT. Its translation: CASSLNRPGELFF.

The rearrangement joins TRBV7-9 to TRBJ1-5, with D perhaps TRBD1 (5 bases). The CDR3 is 13 residues long. The ends were cut back, 1 base at V and 8 bases at J, with 9 bases in the middle. Germline V gene lookup returns CDR1 SEHNR and CDR2 FQNEAQ (reference sequence). CDR3 sequence reads: CASSLGGGEPQHF. The CDR3 region has the DNA TGTGCCAGCAGCTTAGGGGGCGGGGAGCCCCAGCATTTT.

The chain recombines TRBV6-2 or TRBV6-3 with TRBJ1-5; perhaps TRBD1 as D (6 bases). V was cut by 5 bases and J by 6 bases, with 17 bases left in between. CDR3 length equals 15 residues. Germline CDR1 MNHEY, CDR2 SVGEGT. The CDR3 DNA reads TGTGCCAGCAGTGGTCAAGCAGGGGTTGGTCAGCCCCAGCATTTT. Translating it yields CASSGQAGVGQPQHF.

The chain combines TRBV7-2 with TRBJ2-2, with D possibly TRBD2 on 6 matching bases. This CDR3 is 13 amino acids long. Germline V CDR1 and CDR2: SGHTA, FQGNSA. V was cut by 1 base and J by 15 bases, with 15 bases left in between. The CDR3 coding sequence is TGTGCCAGCAGCTTAGAAGCACTAGCAATCGTGTTTTTT. Translation: CASSLEALAIVFF. Drawing the rest from reference TRBV7-2 and TRBJ2-2, the complete variable domain is GAGVSQSPSNKVTEKGKDVELRCDPISGHTALYWYRQSLGQGLEFLIYFQGNSAPDKSGLPSDRFSAERTGGSVSTLTIQRTQQEDSAVYLCASSLEALAIVFFGEGSRLTVL.

The J gene is TRBJ2-1, the V gene TRBV7-9, with 13 bases lining up with TRBD2. The CDR3 is 14 residues long. The germline gives CDR1 SEHNR, CDR2 FQNEAQ (reference sequence). Trimming took 7 bases from V and 9 from J; bases not matched to a gene: 6. CDR3 nucleotides: TGTGCCAGCACCCTGGGACTAGCGGGACCTGAGCAGTTCTTC. This gives the protein CASTLGLAGPEQFF.

This clonotype showed up just a few times. J is TRBJ1-1 and V is TRBV29-1, with D unresolved. Trimming pared 2 bases from V and 0 bases from J, leaving 16 bases between. Germline V gene sequence: CDR1 SQVTM, CDR2 ANQGSEA. The CDR3 runs 16 residues. The CDR3 reads CSVEPSSEGLNTEAFF. CDR3 DNA sequence: TGCAGCGTTGAACCCTCCAGCGAGGGCCTGAACACTGAAGCTTTCTTT.

The chain is built from TRBV11-3 and TRBJ2-2, with D hard to call. Trimming removed 3 bases from V and 2 bases from J, with 1 base in between. CDR1 and CDR2 from the germline V gene are SGHNT and YENEEA. The length of the CDR3 is 12 residues. The CDR3 here is CASSFNTGELFF. CDR3 nucleotides: TGTGCCAGCAGCTTTAACACCGGGGAGCTGTTTTTT. The whole variable domain, remainder taken from reference TRBV11-3 and TRBJ2-2, is EAGVVQSPRYKIIEKKQPVAFWCNPISGHNTLYWYLQNLGQGPELLIRYENEEAVDDSQLPKDRFSAERLKGVDSTLKIQPAELGDSAVYLCASSFNTGELFFGEGSRLTVL.

This clonotype has a count of ten or more. The gene calls are TRBV7-9 and TRBJ2-5; maybe TRBD1 (6 bases). The V gene lost 5 bases and the J gene lost 0 bases, with 10 bases spanning the gap. The CDR3 consists of 14 residues. The germline V gene has CDR1 SEHNR and CDR2 FQNEAQ (reference sequence). The CDR3 DNA is TGTGCCAGCAGCCCGGGACACTACCAAGAGACCCAGTACTTC. Protein product: CASSPGHYQETQYF.

A few counts support this clonotype. The chain employs TRBV5-6 and TRBJ1-1; D not resolved. Germline CDR1 is SGHDT and CDR2 is YYEEEE. This CDR3 has 16 amino acids. Trimming left V 0 bases short and J 0 bases short, with 12 bases between. The CDR3 sequence is CASSLDRRIMNTEAFF. Here the CDR3 DNA reads TGTGCCAGCAGCTTGGATCGCAGGATAATGAACACTGAAGCTTTCTTT. The whole variable domain, filled in from reference TRBV5-6 and TRBJ1-1, reads DAGVTQSPTHLIKTRGQQVTLRCSPKSGHDTVSWYQQALGQGPQFIFQYYEEEERQRGNFPDRFSGHQFPNYSSELNVNALLLGDSALYLCASSLDRRIMNTEAFFGQGTRLTVV.

The chain recombines TRBV3-1 with TRBJ1-2, with a weak D call TRBD1 (6 bases). Germline CDR1 LGHDT, CDR2 YNNKEL (reference sequence). This CDR3 spans 13 amino acids. Trimming took off 5 bases at V and 6 bases at J, with 13 bases between the two ends. This chain's CDR3 is CASSDRLRDGYTF. The CDR3 DNA reads as TGTGCCAGCAGCGACAGGCTCAGGGATGGCTACACCTTC.

The chain carries TRBV2 and TRBJ2-7; D is unclear. CDR1 is SNHLY, CDR2 FYNNEI, per germline. The V end lost 6 bases, the J end lost 3 bases, and 12 bases lay between the germline ends. This CDR3 region has 13 residues. The CDR3 spells CASRKPTYYEQYF. The CDR3 coding sequence is TGTGCCAGCAGAAAGCCCACCTACTACGAGCAGTACTTC.

This clonotype has just a few counts. CDR3 in DNA: TGTGCCAGCAGCCGCGGACTAGCGGGAGTAAATGAGCAGTTCTTC. Protein sequence: CASSRGLAGVNEQFF. The chain couples TRBV6-2 or TRBV6-3 to TRBJ2-1; 13 bases fit TRBD2. J lost 7 bases, V lost 6 bases, and 6 bases had no gene match. This CDR3 region has 15 residues. Germline loops: CDR1 MNHEY, CDR2 SVGEGT.

This clonotype was detected ten times or more. The chain carries TRBV5-4 and TRBJ2-4; 12 positions match TRBD2. Germline V lookup: CDR1 SGHNT, CDR2 YYREEE (reference sequence). The CDR3 extends over 17 amino acids. Germline trimming cut 4 bases from V and 3 bases from J; bases unmatched to any gene: 8. The CDR3 coding sequence is TGTGCCAGCAGCGGAGGACTAGCGGGATCGGGCAAAAACATTCAGTACTTC. Translation gives CASSGGLAGSGKNIQYF.

The rearrangement links TRBV11-2 to TRBJ1-3; unclear D gene. CDR3 size: 17 residues. Trimming cost V 0 bases and J 5 bases, with 17 bases left between them. Germline V CDR1 and CDR2: SGHAT, FQNNGV. The CDR3 loop is CASSLDLGSPPRNTIYF. CDR3 nucleotides: TGTGCCAGCAGCTTAGATCTGGGCAGTCCGCCTAGAAACACCATATATTTT.

The chain carries TRBV27 and TRBJ2-1, with 8 bases lining up with TRBD2. With 6 bases clipped from V and 6 bases from J, the junction kept 10 bases outside the gene matches. The CDR3 spans 15 residues. Germline V gives CDR1 MNHEY, CDR2 SMNVEV (reference sequence). In DNA, the CDR3 is TGTGCCAGCAGCCTACTAGCCGGGACTAGCAATGAGCAGTTCTTC. Translated: CASSLLAGTSNEQFF.

This clonotype was seen a handful of times. The rearrangement uses TRBV18 and TRBJ2-3; 9 positions agree with TRBD1. Germline CDR1 reads KGHSH; CDR2 reads LQKENI. V lost 4 bases and J lost 2; bases outside the gene matches: 4. This CDR3 spans 15 amino acids. The CDR3 region is CASSRGTGITDTQYF. In nucleotides, the CDR3 is TGTGCCAGCTCACGGGGGACAGGGATCACAGATACGCAGTATTTT.

This clonotype was seen more than once but under ten times. The genes are TRBV11-2 and TRBJ2-6; D gene uncertain. The CDR3 totals 15 residues. The germline V and J ends were trimmed by 4 bases and 0 bases, with 7 bases remaining between them. CDR1 and CDR2 (germline): SGHAT, FQNNGV. The CDR3 DNA reads as TGTGCCAGCAGCTCCACAGCCTCTGGGGCCAACGTCCTGACTTTC. Encoded protein: CASSSTASGANVLTF.

This clonotype has just a few counts. The V call is TRBV7-2, the J call TRBJ2-1, with TRBD2 matching over 14 bases. Germline loops: CDR1 SGHTA, CDR2 FQGNSA. The V and J ends lost 5 bases and 7 bases, in that order; junction bases with no gene match: 4. The length of the CDR3 is 15 residues. CDR3 sequence: CASSPRTSGRNEQFF. In DNA, the CDR3 is TGTGCCAGCAGCCCCCGGACTAGCGGGAGGAATGAGCAGTTCTTC.

This clonotype was seen a handful of times. The chain combines TRBV18 with TRBJ1-5; D call uncertain. The CDR3 loop spans 16 amino acids. The ends were cut back, 2 bases at V and 0 bases at J, with 11 bases in the middle. The germline CDR1 and CDR2 sequences are KGHSH and LQKENI. CDR3 amino acids: CASSPSSTNSNQPQHF. In DNA, the CDR3 is TGTGCCAGCTCACCAAGTTCGACAAATAGCAATCAGCCCCAGCATTTT. The full variable domain, its missing parts supplied by reference TRBV18 and TRBJ1-5, is NAGVMQNPRHLVRRRGQEARLRCSPMKGHSHVYWYRQLPEEGLKFMVYLQKENIIDESGMPKERFSAEFPKEGPSILRIQQVVRGDSAAYFCASSPSSTNSNQPQHFGDGTRLSIL.

Only a few counts were recorded for this clonotype. One end of the junction is discordant with germline, which a read error may explain. The rearrangement uses TRBV12-3 or TRBV12-4 and TRBJ2-2; D possibly corresponds to TRBD2 (5 bases). CDR3 size: 17 residues. The CDR3 is CASSLALIPADTGELFF. The DNA for the CDR3 is TGTGCCAGCAGTCTAGCCCTTATCCCCGCTGACACCGGGGAGCTGTTTTTT.

In its sample, this clonotype was seen many times. The chain recombines TRBV11-2 with TRBJ1-2, with a tentative D call TRBD1 (5 bases). The germline V gene has CDR1 SGHAT and CDR2 FQNNGV. There are 16 residues in the CDR3. V was clipped by 5 bases and J by 14 bases, with 30 bases between them. CDR3 loop: CASSTREGRQSGARTF. Here the CDR3 DNA reads TGTGCCAGCAGCACGCGCGAGGGCCGACAGTCTGGGGCGCGGACCTTC. Full variable domain (remainder filled in from reference TRBV11-2 and TRBJ1-2): EAGVAQSPRYKIIEKRQSVAFWCNPISGHATLYWYQQILGQGPKLLIQFQNNGVVDDSQLPKDRFSAERLKGVDSTLKIQPAKLEDSAVYLCASSTREGRQSGARTFGSGTRLTVV.

V usage is TRBV7-8 and J usage is TRBJ2-1, with TRBD2 matching 9 bases. The CDR3 runs to 17 residues. Looked up from germline, CDR1 is SGHVS and CDR2 is FQNEAQ. Unmatched junction bases numbered 5, after V lost 0 bases and J lost 2 bases. DNA for the CDR3: TGTGCCAGCAGCTTAGCGCCGCGCGGGAGGGCCTACAATGAGCAGTTCTTC. This encodes CASSLAPRGRAYNEQFF.

This clonotype was detected many times. The chain employs TRBV7-9 and TRBJ2-1; possibly TRBD1 for D (6 bases). Looked up from germline, CDR1 is SEHNR and CDR2 is FQNEAQ (reference sequence). CDR3 length equals 13 residues. V was shortened by 5 bases and J by 8 bases, with 13 bases between the two germline ends. CDR3 in DNA: TGTGCCAGCAGCCCCTGGACAGAGGATGAGCAGTTCTTC. Translated: CASSPWTEDEQFF.

Only a few counts were recorded for this clonotype. The V gene is TRBV30, the J gene TRBJ2-1, with unresolved D. The germline V gene encodes CDR1 GTSNPN and CDR2 SVGIG (reference sequence). The germline V and J ends were trimmed by 0 bases and 6 bases, with 3 bases remaining between them. This CDR3 spans 11 amino acids. CDR3 nucleotides: TGTGCCTGGAGTGTACTCAATGAGCAGTTCTTC. Amino acids: CAWSVLNEQFF.

This clonotype was detected a few times. The genes are TRBV27 and TRBJ2-7, with 8 nucleotides matching TRBD2. The CDR3 is 14 amino acids. V trimming: 5 bases; J trimming: 3 bases; junction bases outside the gene matches: 6. Germline CDR1 reads MNHEY; CDR2 reads SMNVEV (reference sequence). The CDR3 DNA reads TGTGCCAGCAGTCCAGTAGGGACTAGCTACGAGCAGTACTTC. Translated, it gives CASSPVGTSYEQYF.

This clonotype was recorded a few times. The chain recombines TRBV18 with TRBJ2-4; 8 bases map to TRBD2. Germline V CDR1 and CDR2: KGHSH, LQKENI. This CDR3 has 14 amino acids. Unmatched junction bases numbered 4, after V lost 3 bases and J lost 6 bases. The CDR3 loop reads CASSPTGGINIQYF. CDR3 DNA: TGTGCCAGCTCACCGACGGGAGGGATAAACATTCAGTACTTC.

This clonotype was seen a handful of times. This sequence joins TRBV6-4 and TRBJ2-2; 12 positions match TRBD2. After removal of 4 bases from V and 3 bases from J, the junction contained 0 bases not matched to a gene. CDR1 and CDR2 (germline): MRHNA, SNTAGT. The CDR3 is 15 residues long. The CDR3 DNA sequence: TGTGCCAGCAGTGGACTAGCGGGGGACACCGGGGAGCTGTTTTTT. Its protein is CASSGLAGDTGELFF.

At least ten counts were recorded for this clonotype. The V and J genes are TRBV24-1 and TRBJ1-4, with D tentatively TRBD1 (6 bases). Germline CDR1 reads KGHDR; CDR2 reads SFDVKD. The CDR3 covers 16 residues. V shed 8 bases and J shed 0 bases, with 15 bases lying between them. The CDR3: CATTLDRKTTNEKLFF. In DNA form, the CDR3 reads TGTGCCACCACTCTGGACAGAAAAACAACTAATGAAAAACTGTTTTTT.

This clonotype was found a few times. The V gene is TRBV9, the J gene TRBJ2-7; the D gene is possibly TRBD2 (5 bases). Per germline, CDR1 SGDLS and CDR2 YYNGEE. V was clipped by 3 bases and J by 4 bases, with 14 bases between them. CDR3 size: 14 residues. The CDR3 protein is CASSATDGKYEQYF. CDR3 in DNA: TGTGCCAGCAGCGCAACCGACGGGAAATACGAGCAGTACTTC.

This clonotype has more than one count but fewer than ten. This chain joins TRBV5-5 and TRBJ2-3; 11 bases are a match to TRBD2. This CDR3 contains 15 residues. The junction had 3 bases not matched to a gene; V was cut back by 0 bases and J by 6 bases. Germline V gene data show CDR1 as SGHKS and CDR2 as YYEKEE (reference sequence). CDR3 nucleotides: TGTGCCAGCAGCTTGGGGGCTAGCGGGAGGGATACGCAGTATTTT. As protein: CASSLGASGRDTQYF.